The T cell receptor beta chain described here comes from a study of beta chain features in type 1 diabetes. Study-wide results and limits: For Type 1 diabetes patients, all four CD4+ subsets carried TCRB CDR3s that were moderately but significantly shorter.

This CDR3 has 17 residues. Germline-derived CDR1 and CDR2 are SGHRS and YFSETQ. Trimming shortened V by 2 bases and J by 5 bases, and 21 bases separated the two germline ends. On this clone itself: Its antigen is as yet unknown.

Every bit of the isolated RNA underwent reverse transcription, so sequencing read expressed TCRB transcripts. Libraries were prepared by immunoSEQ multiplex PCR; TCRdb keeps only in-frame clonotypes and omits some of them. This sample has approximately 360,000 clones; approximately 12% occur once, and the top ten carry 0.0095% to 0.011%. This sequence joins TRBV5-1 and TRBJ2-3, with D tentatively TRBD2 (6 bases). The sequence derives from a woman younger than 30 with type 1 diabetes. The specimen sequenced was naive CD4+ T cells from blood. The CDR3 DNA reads TGCGCCAGCAGCTTTGGGGGAATCGGGGGAGACCGAGATACGCAGTATTTT. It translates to CASSFGGIGGDRDTQYF.